This is a list of T cell receptor beta chains from one sample in a study of blood T cell repertoires in COVID-19. The repertoire was sequenced with immunoSEQ multiplex PCR; TCRdb's copy has only in-frame clones and lacks some. This table has over 35,000 clones, roughly 93% appearing once. Sequencing input: peripheral blood. The receptors were gathered from a man between 50 and 59 years old with active COVID-19. The CDR3 runs from the conserved cysteine through the conserved F or W. A D gene is named only where the DNA matches it firmly. For some rows the clone size is stated as once, few or many, or as a class when expanded; others skip it.

d_gene,abundance,j_gene,v_gene,CDR3nt,CDR3aa
TRBD1,NA,TRBJ1-5,TRBV28,TGTGCCAGCAGTTTTTCGGACAGGCTGCATCAGCCCCAGCATTTT,CASSFSDRLHQPQHF
NA,NA,TRBJ2-2,TRBV7-2,TGTGCCAGCAGCTTATCGCCCGGGAGAATCACCGGGGAGCTGTTTTTT,CASSLSPGRITGELFF
TRBD1,NA,TRBJ1-1,TRBV5-7,TGTGCCAGCAGCTTGGCTGGACGGGCAGGGGGCGGGAATCCTGAAGCTTTCTTT,CASSLAGRAGGGNPEAFF
NA,NA,TRBJ2-3,TRBV6-4,TGTGCCAGCAGGGCTGAAACAGGGATAGATACGCAGTATTTT,CASRAETGIDTQYF
TRBD1,NA,TRBJ1-3,TRBV6-5,TGTGCCAGCAGTTACGGGACAGAAGGAAACACCATATATTTT,CASSYGTEGNTIYF
TRBD1,NA,TRBJ1-4,TRBV6-5,TGTGCCAGCAGGGGGGTACAGGGGAATGAAAAACTGTTTTTT,CASRGVQGNEKLFF
NA,NA,TRBJ2-1,TRBV14,TGTGCCAGCAGCCAAATCTCGGGCTACAATGAGCAGTTCTTC,CASSQISGYNEQFF
NA,NA,TRBJ1-5,TRBV27,TGTGCCAGCAGTTTTCGGGGGGGAAGTCAGCCCCAGCATTTT,CASSFRGGSQPQHF
NA,NA,TRBJ1-1,TRBV19,TGTGCCAGTAGTTTGAGAACGAACACTGAAGCTTTCTTT,CASSLRTNTEAFF
TRBD1,once,TRBJ2-1,TRBV11-2,TGTGCCAGCAGCTTGGGACAGGGGGCTGATAATGAGCAGTTCTTC,CASSLGQGADNEQFF
TRBD2,NA,TRBJ2-1,TRBV5-4,TGTGCCAGCAGCATTACTAGCGGGAGTGACAATGAGCAGTTCTTC,CASSITSGSDNEQFF
TRBD2,NA,TRBJ2-1,TRBV28,TGTGCCAGCAGCCGACTAGCGGTCCTGAGCACCTACAATGAGCAGTTCTTC,CASSRLAVLSTYNEQFF
TRBD1,NA,TRBJ2-3,TRBV23-1,TGCGCCAGCAGTCCCCTCGACAGGGGCTTTTTAACAGATACGCAGTATTTT,CASSPLDRGFLTDTQYF
TRBD1,NA,TRBJ1-5,TRBV3-1/TRBV3-2,TGTGCCAGCACCAGGGACAGGGTGACGGGCAATCAGCCCCAGCATTTT,CASTRDRVTGNQPQHF
NA,NA,TRBJ1-4,TRBV30,TGTGCCTGGAAAAGTAGTAATGAAAAACTGTTTTTT,CAWKSSNEKLFF
TRBD1,NA,TRBJ1-4,TRBV4-1,TGCGCCAGCAGCCAAACACCGACAGGGGGTAATGAAAAACTGTTTTTT,CASSQTPTGGNEKLFF
TRBD1,NA,TRBJ2-7,TRBV19,TGTGCCAGTAGTAGCCGGGACAGGGACCACGAGCAGTACTTC,CASSSRDRDHEQYF
NA,NA,TRBJ2-7,TRBV20-1,TGCAGTGCTAGAGGAGCGTACGAGCAGTACTTC,CSARGAYEQYF
TRBD2,NA,TRBJ2-1,TRBV28,TGTGCCAGCACCTTGACTAGCGGGAGTACGGCCCACAATGAGCAGTTCTTC,CASTLTSGSTAHNEQFF
TRBD2,NA,TRBJ2-1,TRBV5-1,TGCGCCAGCAGCTTGTCTAGCGGGGGCCGCTACAATGAGCAGTTCTTC,CASSLSSGGRYNEQFF
NA,NA,TRBJ2-7,TRBV13,TGTGCCAGCAGCTTAGTCGGTTTAGCGGTATCCTACGAGCAGTACTTC,CASSLVGLAVSYEQYF
NA,NA,TRBJ1-6,TRBV5-6,TGTGCCAGCAGCTCTCGGAACAGCAAATCACCCCTCCACTTT,CASSSRNSKSPLHF
TRBD2,NA,TRBJ2-1,TRBV20-1,TGCAGTGCTAGTCCCAGCGGGAGGGCCGGCTACAATGAGCAGTTCTTC,CSASPSGRAGYNEQFF
NA,NA,TRBJ2-5,TRBV29-1,TGCAGCGGGAGTGAGAGAATGGAGACCCAGTACTTC,CSGSERMETQYF
TRBD1,NA,TRBJ2-7,TRBV7-9,TGTGCCAGCAGCGATAGGACAGGGTCAGACGAGCAGTACTTC,CASSDRTGSDEQYF
TRBD2,NA,TRBJ2-5,TRBV7-9,TGTGCCAGCAGCTCCCTCCGGGGACTAGCGGGAGTTGAGACCCAGTACTTC,CASSSLRGLAGVETQYF
TRBD2,NA,TRBJ2-2,TRBV14,TGTGCCAGCAGCCAAGGGACTAGCGGGCGAAGGACCGGGGAGCTGTTTTTT,CASSQGTSGRRTGELFF